This T cell receptor (beta chain) derives from a study of cytomegalovirus exposure and HLA in healthy donors (dated by TCRdb to the late 2010s). Background for the entire study: An earlier analysis of approximately 590 of the donors reported 250 to 300 Gb of sequence data and roughly 110 million unique TCR beta sequences from approximately 180 million T cells. About five DR-DQ haplotypes were treated as single units for association and clustering because of strong linkage in the cohort. The study aimed to test whether cataloging public T cell receptors could reveal signatures of past pathogen exposure. In an earlier analysis of a few hundred of the donors, high-throughput TCR beta sequencing was used to judge whether each TCR beta V gene segment behaved as functional or pseudogenic. HLA typing included class I and class II loci at four-digit resolution. Of the 350 to 450 genotyped donors, more than 75% were placed in the genetic ancestry cluster associated with self-reported Caucasian donors. Among 300 to 450 genotyped donors of the cohort, an average of around 240,000 unique TCR beta nucleotide sequences were sequenced per donor, 15% to 20% of them non-productive. Besides the first cohort of some 670 subjects, a separate validation cohort made up of 90 to 150 different subjects was used. A later genetic analysis took genome-wide SNP genotypes for about three fifths of the 666 donors and used that subset as a discovery cohort. The study combined high-throughput TCR immunosequencing, statistical association of individual TCRs with disease status, and machine learning to predict cytomegalovirus infection status. The number of donors typed differed by locus, with about 620-630 for A, B, C, DRB1 and DQB1, around 520 for DQA1, 600 to 610 for DPA1, and some 440 for DPB1. All discovery cohort repertoires had been generated using a single sequencing platform. The T cell repertoires of roughly 660 subjects were profiled by immunosequencing and related to cytomegalovirus serostatus. About 300 gigabases of sequencing data and tens of millions of unique TCR sequences were included in an early release covering roughly 600 HLA-typed donors. A later analysis re-examined previously published TCR beta repertoires from over 500 donors and added high-resolution HLA genotyping to investigate patterns of TCR occurrence. The later analysis used no new phenotypic data to find candidate immune exposures, relying instead on TCR beta sequences and their occurrence across donors. Donor age, sex, ethnicity and CMV serostatus were collected together with the repertoire data. Here is what the overall study found, with its caveats: The authors suggested that the approach could potentially be generalized to other disease states and immunological phenotypes. Because HLA typing was missing for some donors at each locus, association tests included only the typed subset. The study listed 150 to 200 TCR beta chains as associated with cytomegalovirus. According to a later analysis, parvovirus B19, influenza, CMV and Epstein-Barr virus appeared linked to several top co-occurrence clusters. In a later genetic analysis, a missense DCLRE1C variant was associated with V-gene and J-gene trimming of TCR beta chains, and the association was replicated in an independent cohort. In a later genetic analysis, fewer N-insertions in productive TCRs were reported among donors in an Asian-associated ancestry cluster than the 666-donor mean. Only TCR beta chains were sequenced in this cohort, and the absence of alpha or paired-chain data limited detectable features. At a false discovery rate of 0.05, a later analysis linked fewer than 20,000 TCR beta sequences to specific HLA alleles. Assigning TCR associations to individual alleles was difficult when HLA alleles, especially DR and DQ, strongly co-occurred. CMV serostatus was the only immune exposure information available for the cohort. In a later analysis, HLA-associated TCR beta chains showed more clonal expansion and lower generation probabilities than non-associated chains that were equally common. The 87-base-pair reads could not distinguish some IMGT-functional V segments, including TRBV6-2 and TRBV6-3, so those segments were excluded. Sequencing depth was assumed to be roughly uniform across donors in the presence/absence analyses, though that assumption may not hold. A later analysis found that TCR association rates varied across HLA loci, with DRB1 alleles showing the most associated TCRs and HLA-C alleles the fewest. Cytomegalovirus status was reported to be diagnosed by the classifier with high specificity and sensitivity in both the original and validation cohorts. In vitro tests confirmed that a few of the cytomegalovirus-associated TCR beta chains recognize cytomegalovirus antigens. A cluster of highly shared sequence variants was judged likely to be a technical artifact of the sequencing pipeline. A further reported finding was that TCR beta sequences accurately predicted the HLA-A and HLA-B alleles for most subjects in the first cohort. Correlated functional status among segregating V segments might reflect linkage disequilibrium, but an unknown experimental factor could not be ruled out. Most TCR sequences were seen in very few donors, while some public TCRs were found in many individuals. An earlier analysis of some 590 of the donors showed that most TCR beta V segments appeared in productive rearrangements either about 90% or about 30% of the time, which broadly matched IMGT annotations. About 17 rarely observed V segments, including chromosome 9 orphons, were excluded from the earlier analysis of just under 600 of the donors because counts were too low. Most CMV-associated TCR beta chains appeared to be HLA-restricted in a later analysis, and the HLA associations seemed to be driven largely by CMV exposure.

The cohort comprised approximately 700 healthy bone marrow donors. At the time of sampling, every cohort member was nominally healthy, though immune exposures that went unrecorded were likely present. The donor tested CMV seropositive and was one of the 289 seropositive cohort members. A peripheral blood sample was provided by each donor, and peripheral blood mononuclear cells were used for TCR beta sequencing. Genomic DNA was extracted from the blood cell samples with the Qiagen DNeasy Blood Extraction Kit. Libraries were prepared through the immunoSEQ multiplex PCR assay. The multiplex PCR relied on a mix of 60 forward primers for TCR Vbeta segments and 13 reverse primers for TCR Jbeta segments. The CDR3 region of rearranged TCR beta genes was amplified from genomic DNA by a multiplex PCR assay. The Illumina HiSeq System was used to sequence the amplified TCR beta libraries as 87-base-pair reads. The original methods were these. A later analysis tallied 80 million to 95 million unique TCR beta chains across the 666 repertoires, and some 10 million of those chains were shared by two or more donors. Raw reads were error-corrected and collapsed into unique sequences by a nearest-neighbor algorithm in which closely related sequences were merged to remove PCR and sequencing errors. Alignment of CDR3 sequences to IMGT reference sequences was used to assign V, D and J gene segments. For a sequence to be retained, a match of at least six nucleotides to both a V gene segment and a J gene segment was required. Rearrangements were called productive when the CDR3 lacked stop codons and stayed in frame with V and J; all others were non-productive. Following IMGT convention, CDR3 was defined as the stretch from the second conserved V-encoded cysteine to the conserved J-encoded phenylalanine. In an earlier analysis of approximately 500 of the donors, sequences lacking an unambiguous match to a single V gene segment were excluded. In an earlier analysis of 587 of the donors, a V segment was called functional when productive rearrangements were above 56.7%, and segregating when the standard deviation between donors exceeded 5%. A statistical classification framework was developed to diagnose cytomegalovirus status using the catalog of TCR beta chain sequences. V and J gene assignment, in a later analysis, came from comparing TCR nucleotide sequences with IMGT/GENE-DB human TR gene sequences. In a later analysis, CDR3 sequences and most-parsimonious VDJ recombination scenarios were assigned using the TCRdist pipeline. In a later analysis, each TCR beta chain was defined by its CDR3 amino acid sequence together with its V-gene family, and reads lacking a unique V-gene family were excluded. A later analysis removed 592 highly shared, low-generation-probability nucleotide sequences to deal with suspected cross-contamination and a sequencing artifact. In a later analysis, a clonal expansion index for each public chain was calculated from normalized within-repertoire ranks of inferred template counts. A later analysis computed generation probabilities with a VDJ recombination model fitted to out-of-frame rearrangements, and checked the results against IGoR. In a later analysis, TCR-TCR, TCR-HLA and TCR-CMV co-occurrence was scored with hypergeometric tests, and a repertoire-size bias correction was applied to TCR pairs. In a later analysis, false discovery rates were estimated by permuting HLA or CMV assignments 20 times. In a later analysis, co-occurring TCRs were grouped with DBSCAN, and TCRdist sequence similarity was added when clustering was performed within HLA-allele-positive subsets. Co-occurrence clustering excluded repertoires with fewer than 30,000 or more than 120,000 public chains, plus five with anomalous nucleotide sharing. Not all clones reach the TCRdb copy of this immuneACCESS table, which keeps in-frame sequences only. Checked studies attribute under half of the gap to unresolved V genes and leave the rest unexplained. V and J calls and clone size are those listed in that table; D and trimming were worked out from the DNA. The sample table shows 120,000 or so clones, and 76% are seen once. Roughly an eighth of the sample belongs to the ten largest clones.

As regards this clone: Its antigen has not been determined. No base quality values were provided; no much bigger clone lies one nucleotide off.

There are 16 amino acids in the CDR3, from cysteine to phenylalanine inclusive. The CDR3 DNA has 48 bases and is translated from base 1. CDR1 SGHKS and CDR2 YYEKEE were looked up in the germline V gene (reference sequence). V lost 6 bases and J lost 5 bases, and the count of bases not matched to a germline gene is 11. Sequenced sample: PBMCs. Rearrangement joined TRBV5-5 to TRBJ2-2; TRBD1 agrees with 9 junctional bases. This TCR came from a man aged 25-45 years in good health and CMV-seropositive. The CDR3 region: CASTDYRDRVTGELFF. The nucleotide sequence is given as TGTGCCAGCACCGACTACCGGGACAGGGTGACCGGGGAGCTGTTTTTT.